This T cell receptor (beta chain) originates from a study of T-cell reconstitution after alpha-beta-depleted transplantation in children. V was clipped by 5 bases and J by 0 bases; unmatched bases: 18. The CDR3 covers 19 residues. Construction of the TCRbeta library involved unique molecular identifiers. TCRdb ran MiXCR on the PCR reads and lists one entry per CDR3 protein. In the table there are 550,000 to 600,000 distinct CDR3 sequences, roughly 24% of which are singletons. V is TRBV12-3 or TRBV12-4 and J is TRBJ1-1; 7 nucleotides match TRBD1. The sequence came from a boy in the first two years of life who had a stem cell transplant for acute myeloid leukemia, so the T cells may come from the graft donor. The sequencing here drew on PBMCs, mostly from graft donor cells, taken 360 days after TCRalphabeta/CD19-depleted stem cell transplant. In DNA, the CDR3 is TGTGCCAGCAGTCCTAGTACAGGGGCCCCTCTTATCATGAACACTGAAGCTTTCTTT. Translating gives CASSPSTGAPLIMNTEAFF.